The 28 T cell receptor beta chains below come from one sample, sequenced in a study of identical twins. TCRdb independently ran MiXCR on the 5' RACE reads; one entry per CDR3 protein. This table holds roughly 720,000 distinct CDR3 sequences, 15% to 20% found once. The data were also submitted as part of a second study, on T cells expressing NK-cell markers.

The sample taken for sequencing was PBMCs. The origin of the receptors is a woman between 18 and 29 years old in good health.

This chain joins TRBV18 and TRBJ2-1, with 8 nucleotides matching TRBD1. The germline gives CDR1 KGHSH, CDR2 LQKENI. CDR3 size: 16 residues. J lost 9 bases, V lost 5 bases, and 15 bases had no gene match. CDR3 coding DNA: TGTGCCAGCTCATCGAGGTTGACAGGGGCTTCGGGTGAGCAGTTCTTC. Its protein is CASSSRLTGASGEQFF. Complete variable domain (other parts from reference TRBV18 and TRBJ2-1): NAGVMQNPRHLVRRRGQEARLRCSPMKGHSHVYWYRQLPEEGLKFMVYLQKENIIDESGMPKERFSAEFPKEGPSILRIQQVVRGDSAAYFCASSSRLTGASGEQFFGPGTRLTVL.

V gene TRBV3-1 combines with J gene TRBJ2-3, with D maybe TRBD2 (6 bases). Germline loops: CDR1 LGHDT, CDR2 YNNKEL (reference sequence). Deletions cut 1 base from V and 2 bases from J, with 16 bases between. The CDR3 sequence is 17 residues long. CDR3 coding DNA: TGTGCCAGCAGCCAAGTAATTGGGGCGGGATTCACAGATACGCAGTATTTT. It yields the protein CASSQVIGAGFTDTQYF.

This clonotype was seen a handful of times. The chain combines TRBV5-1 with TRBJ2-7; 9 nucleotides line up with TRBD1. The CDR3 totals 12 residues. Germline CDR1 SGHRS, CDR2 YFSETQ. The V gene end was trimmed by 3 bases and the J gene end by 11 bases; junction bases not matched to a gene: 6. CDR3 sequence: CASSSNRDREYF. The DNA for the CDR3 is TGCGCCAGCAGCTCCAACCGGGACAGGGAGTACTTC.

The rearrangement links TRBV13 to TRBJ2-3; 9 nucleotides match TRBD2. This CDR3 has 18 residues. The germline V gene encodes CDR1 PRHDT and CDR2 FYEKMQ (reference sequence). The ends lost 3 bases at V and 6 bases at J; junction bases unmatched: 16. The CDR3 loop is CASSLRRRGTSYGDTQYF. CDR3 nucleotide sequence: TGTGCCAGCAGCTTGAGACGGAGGGGGACTAGCTACGGCGATACGCAGTATTTT.

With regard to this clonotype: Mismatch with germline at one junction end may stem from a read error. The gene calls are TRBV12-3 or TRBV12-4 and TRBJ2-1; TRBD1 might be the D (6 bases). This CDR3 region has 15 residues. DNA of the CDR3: TGTGCCAGCAGTCCCGGCCAGGGGAATTACAATGAGCTGTTCTTC. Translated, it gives CASSPGQGNYNELFF.

The CDR3 DNA follows: TGTGCCATCGGACTAGTTTACAATGAGCAGTTCTTC. This codes for CAIGLVYNEQFF. The rearrangement links TRBV10-3 to TRBJ2-1, with TRBD2 matching over 7 bases. The CDR3 spans 12 residues. Germline V lookup: CDR1 ENHRY, CDR2 SYGVKD. With 8 bases clipped from V and 4 bases from J, the junction kept 2 bases outside the gene matches.

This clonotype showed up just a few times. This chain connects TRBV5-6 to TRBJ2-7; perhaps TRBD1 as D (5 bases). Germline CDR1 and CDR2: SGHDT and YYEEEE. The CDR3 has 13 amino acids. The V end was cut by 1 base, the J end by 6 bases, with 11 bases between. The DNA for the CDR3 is TGTGCCAGCAGCTTGTCAGGGCTGGGCGAGCAGTACTTC. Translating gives CASSLSGLGEQYF.

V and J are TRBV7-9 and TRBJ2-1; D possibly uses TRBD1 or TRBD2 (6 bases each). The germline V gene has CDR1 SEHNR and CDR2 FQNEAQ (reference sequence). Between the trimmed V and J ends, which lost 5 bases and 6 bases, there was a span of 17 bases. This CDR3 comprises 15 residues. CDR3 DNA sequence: TGTGCCAGCAGCCTAACCCCACGGGGGCTCAATGAGCAGTTCTTC. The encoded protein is CASSLTPRGLNEQFF.

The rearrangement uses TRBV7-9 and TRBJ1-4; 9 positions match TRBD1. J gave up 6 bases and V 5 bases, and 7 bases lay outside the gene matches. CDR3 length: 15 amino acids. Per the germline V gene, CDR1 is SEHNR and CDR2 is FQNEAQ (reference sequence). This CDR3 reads CASSQPGTGHEKLFF. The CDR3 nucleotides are TGTGCCAGCAGCCAACCGGGGACAGGGCATGAAAAACTGTTTTTT.

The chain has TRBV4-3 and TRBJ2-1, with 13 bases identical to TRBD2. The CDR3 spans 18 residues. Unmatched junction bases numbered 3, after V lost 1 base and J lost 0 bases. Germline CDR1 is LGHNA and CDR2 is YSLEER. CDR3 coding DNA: TGCGCCAGCAGCCAAGCTTGGACTAGCGGGAGCTCCTACAATGAGCAGTTCTTC. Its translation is CASSQAWTSGSSYNEQFF.

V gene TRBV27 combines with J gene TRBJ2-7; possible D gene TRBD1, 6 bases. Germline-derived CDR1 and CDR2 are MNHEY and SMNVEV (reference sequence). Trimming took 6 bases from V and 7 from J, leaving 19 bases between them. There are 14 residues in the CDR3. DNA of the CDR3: TGTGCCAGCAGCTCCTTACAGGGATTGGATGAGCAGTACTTC. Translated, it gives CASSSLQGLDEQYF.

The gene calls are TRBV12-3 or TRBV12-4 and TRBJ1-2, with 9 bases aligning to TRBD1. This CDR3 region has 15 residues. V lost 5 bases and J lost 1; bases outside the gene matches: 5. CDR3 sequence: CASSPQGAGNYGYTF. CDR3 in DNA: TGTGCCAGCAGTCCACAGGGGGCGGGTAACTATGGCTACACCTTC.

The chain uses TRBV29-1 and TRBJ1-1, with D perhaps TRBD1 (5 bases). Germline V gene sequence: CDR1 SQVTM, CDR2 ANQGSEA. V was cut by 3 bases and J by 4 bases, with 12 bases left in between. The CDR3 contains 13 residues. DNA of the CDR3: TGCAGCGTTGATGGGGGTTTGAGCACTGAAGCTTTCTTT. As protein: CSVDGGLSTEAFF.

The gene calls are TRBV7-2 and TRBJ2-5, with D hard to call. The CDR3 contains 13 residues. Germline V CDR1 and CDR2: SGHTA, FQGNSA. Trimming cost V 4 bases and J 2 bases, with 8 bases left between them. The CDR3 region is CASSSQGQETQYF. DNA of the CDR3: TGTGCCAGCAGCTCCCAAGGTCAAGAGACCCAGTACTTC. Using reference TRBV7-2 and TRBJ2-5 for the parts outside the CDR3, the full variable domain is GAGVSQSPSNKVTEKGKDVELRCDPISGHTALYWYRQSLGQGLEFLIYFQGNSAPDKSGLPSDRFSAERTGGSVSTLTIQRTQQEDSAVYLCASSSQGQETQYFGPGTRLLVL.

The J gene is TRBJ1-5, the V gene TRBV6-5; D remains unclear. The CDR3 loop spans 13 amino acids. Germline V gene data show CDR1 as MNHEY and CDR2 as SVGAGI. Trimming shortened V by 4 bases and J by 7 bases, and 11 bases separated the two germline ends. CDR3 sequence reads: CASSSDERQPQHF. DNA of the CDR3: TGTGCCAGCAGTTCCGACGAACGGCAGCCCCAGCATTTT.

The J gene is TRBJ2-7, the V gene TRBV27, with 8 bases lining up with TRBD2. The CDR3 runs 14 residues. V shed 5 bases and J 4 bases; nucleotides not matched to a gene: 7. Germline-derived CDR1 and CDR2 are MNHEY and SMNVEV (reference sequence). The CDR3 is CASSRGGLTYEQYF. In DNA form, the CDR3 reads TGTGCCAGCAGTCGGGGGGGTCTTACATACGAGCAGTACTTC.

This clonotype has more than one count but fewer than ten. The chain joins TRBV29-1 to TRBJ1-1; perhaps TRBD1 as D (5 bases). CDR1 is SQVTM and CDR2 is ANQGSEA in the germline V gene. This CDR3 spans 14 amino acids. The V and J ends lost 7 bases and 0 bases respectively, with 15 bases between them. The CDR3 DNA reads TGCAGCGGCGGGGACGGTTCCATGAACACTGAAGCTTTCTTT. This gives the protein CSGGDGSMNTEAFF.

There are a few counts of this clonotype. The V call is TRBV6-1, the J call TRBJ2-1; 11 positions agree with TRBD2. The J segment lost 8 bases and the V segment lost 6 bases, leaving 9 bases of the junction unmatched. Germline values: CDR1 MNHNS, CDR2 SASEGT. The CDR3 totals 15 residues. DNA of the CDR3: TGTGCCAGCAGATCCCTAGCGGGAGGTATGGATGAGCAGTTCTTC. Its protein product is CASRSLAGGMDEQFF.

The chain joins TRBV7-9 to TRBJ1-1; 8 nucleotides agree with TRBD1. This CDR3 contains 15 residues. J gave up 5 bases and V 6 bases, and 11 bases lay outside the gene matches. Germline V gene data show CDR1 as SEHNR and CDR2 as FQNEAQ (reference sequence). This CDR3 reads CASRTTGQGPTEAFF. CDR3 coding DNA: TGTGCCAGCAGGACCACAGGACAGGGACCTACTGAAGCTTTCTTT.

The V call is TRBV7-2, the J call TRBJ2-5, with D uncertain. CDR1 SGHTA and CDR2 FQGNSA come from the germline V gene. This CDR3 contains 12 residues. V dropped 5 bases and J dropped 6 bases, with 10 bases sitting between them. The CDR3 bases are TGTGCCAGCAGCCCGCCTCACCAGACCCAGTACTTC. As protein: CASSPPHQTQYF. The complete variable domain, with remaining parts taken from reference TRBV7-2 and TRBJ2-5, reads GAGVSQSPSNKVTEKGKDVELRCDPISGHTALYWYRQSLGQGLEFLIYFQGNSAPDKSGLPSDRFSAERTGGSVSTLTIQRTQQEDSAVYLCASSPPHQTQYFGPGTRLLVL.

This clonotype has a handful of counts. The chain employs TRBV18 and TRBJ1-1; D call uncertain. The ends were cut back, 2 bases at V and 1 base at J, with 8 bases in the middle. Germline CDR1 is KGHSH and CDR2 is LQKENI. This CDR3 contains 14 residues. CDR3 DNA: TGTGCCAGCTCACCAAGTCTCAAGAACACTGAAGCTTTCTTT. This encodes CASSPSLKNTEAFF. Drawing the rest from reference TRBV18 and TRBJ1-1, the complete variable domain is NAGVMQNPRHLVRRRGQEARLRCSPMKGHSHVYWYRQLPEEGLKFMVYLQKENIIDESGMPKERFSAEFPKEGPSILRIQQVVRGDSAAYFCASSPSLKNTEAFFGQGTRLTVV.

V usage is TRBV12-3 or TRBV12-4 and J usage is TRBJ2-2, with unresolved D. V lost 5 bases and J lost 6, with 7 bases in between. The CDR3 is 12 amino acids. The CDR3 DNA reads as TGTGCCAGCAGTGTGAAGCCCGGGGAGCTGTTTTTT. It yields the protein CASSVKPGELFF.

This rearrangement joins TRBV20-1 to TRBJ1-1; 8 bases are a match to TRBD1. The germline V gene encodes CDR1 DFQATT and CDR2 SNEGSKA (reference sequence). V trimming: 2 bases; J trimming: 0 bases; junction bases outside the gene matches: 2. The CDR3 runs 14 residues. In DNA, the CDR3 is TGCAGTGCTAGATTACAGGGGGTGAACACTGAAGCTTTCTTT. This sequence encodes CSARLQGVNTEAFF.

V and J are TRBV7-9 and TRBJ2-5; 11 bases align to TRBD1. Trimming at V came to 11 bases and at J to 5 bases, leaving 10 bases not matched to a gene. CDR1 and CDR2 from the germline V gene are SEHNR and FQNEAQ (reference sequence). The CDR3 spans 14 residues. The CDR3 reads CAGVGQGAFETQYF. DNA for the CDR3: TGTGCCGGCGTCGGACAGGGGGCTTTTGAGACCCAGTACTTC. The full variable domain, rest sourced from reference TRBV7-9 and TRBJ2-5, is DTGVSQNPRHKITKRGQNVTFRCDPISEHNRLYWYRQTLGQGPEFLTYFQNEAQLEKSRLLSDRFSAERPKGSFSTLEIQRTEQGDSAMYLCAGVGQGAFETQYFGPGTRLLVL.

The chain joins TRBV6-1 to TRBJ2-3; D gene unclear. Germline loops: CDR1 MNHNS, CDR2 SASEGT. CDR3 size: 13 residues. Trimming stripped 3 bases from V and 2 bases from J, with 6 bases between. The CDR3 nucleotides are TGTGCCAGCAGTGAGTTAGACACAGATACGCAGTATTTT. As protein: CASSELDTDTQYF.

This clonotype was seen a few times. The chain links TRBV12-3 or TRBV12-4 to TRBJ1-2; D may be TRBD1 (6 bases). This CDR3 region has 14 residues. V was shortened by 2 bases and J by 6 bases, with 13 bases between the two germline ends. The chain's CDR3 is CASSLRGKGDGYTF. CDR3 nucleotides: TGTGCCAGCAGTTTAAGGGGGAAGGGTGATGGCTACACCTTC.

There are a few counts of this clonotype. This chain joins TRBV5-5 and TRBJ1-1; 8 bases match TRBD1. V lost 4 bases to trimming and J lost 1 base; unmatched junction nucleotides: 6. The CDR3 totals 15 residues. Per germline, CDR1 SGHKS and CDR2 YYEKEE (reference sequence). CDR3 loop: CASSLGTGSNTEAFF. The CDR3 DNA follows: TGTGCCAGCAGCCTGGGGACAGGATCGAACACTGAAGCTTTCTTT. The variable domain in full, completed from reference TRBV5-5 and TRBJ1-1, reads DAGVTQSPTHLIKTRGQQVTLRCSPISGHKSVSWYQQVLGQGPQFIFQYYEKEERGRGNFPDRFSARQFPNYSSELNVNALLLGDSALYLCASSLGTGSNTEAFFGQGTRLTVV.

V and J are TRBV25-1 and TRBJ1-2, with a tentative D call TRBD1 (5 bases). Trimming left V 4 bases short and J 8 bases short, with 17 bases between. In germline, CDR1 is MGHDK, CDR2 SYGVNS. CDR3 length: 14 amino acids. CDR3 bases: TGTGCCAGCAGTGCCATTCGGGACGCCGGAGGCTACACCTTC. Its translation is CASSAIRDAGGYTF.